This is a list of T cell receptor beta chains from one sample in a study of blood T cell repertoires in COVID-19. Assay used: immunoSEQ multiplex PCR; TCRdb lists only in-frame clones, some missing. Altogether roughly 100,000 clones are present, more than 65% being singletons, with the ten largest covering more than 20%. Sequences were obtained from peripheral blood. These receptor sequences come from an elderly man with active or convalescent COVID-19. The CDR3 runs from the conserved cysteine through the conserved F or W. Each record gives: J gene, D gene, V gene, clone size, CDR3 length, CDR3 DNA, CDR3 protein. A D gene is named only where the DNA matches it firmly. Size values are once, few and many counts, or a class for expanded clones, and some rows have none.

j_call: TRBJ1-5
d_call: NA
v_call: TRBV4-3
clone_size: NA
cdr3_length: 13
cdr3_nt: TGCGCCAGCAGCCAAGACAGGAATCAGCCCCAGCATTTT
cdr3_aa: CASSQDRNQPQHF

j_call: TRBJ1-2
d_call: NA
v_call: TRBV7-8
clone_size: once
cdr3_length: 16
cdr3_nt: TGTGCCAGCAGCTTAGGGCAGGGGCCGGTGAACTATGGCTACACCTTC
cdr3_aa: CASSLGQGPVNYGYTF

j_call: TRBJ1-6
d_call: NA
v_call: TRBV18
clone_size: NA
cdr3_length: 17
cdr3_nt: TGTGCCAGCTCACCGCGACCGCCAGTGGGCACCGATTCACCCCTCCACTTT
cdr3_aa: CASSPRPPVGTDSPLHF

j_call: TRBJ2-6
d_call: TRBD1
v_call: TRBV7-7
clone_size: NA
cdr3_length: 17
cdr3_nt: TGTGCCAGCGCCAGGGGGGCAGGGGGCGCTGGGGCCAACGTCCTGACTTTC
cdr3_aa: CASARGAGGAGANVLTF

j_call: TRBJ1-6
d_call: NA
v_call: TRBV27
clone_size: few
cdr3_length: 14
cdr3_nt: TGTGCCAGCAATGGGACCCCGCGGGGTTCACCCCTCCACTTT
cdr3_aa: CASNGTPRGSPLHF

j_call: TRBJ2-2
d_call: TRBD1
v_call: TRBV6-5
clone_size: few
cdr3_length: 15
cdr3_nt: TGTGCCAGCAATAGACAGGGGGCGCTTGCCGGGGAGCTGTTTTTT
cdr3_aa: CASNRQGALAGELFF

j_call: TRBJ2-2
d_call: NA
v_call: TRBV5-1
clone_size: NA
cdr3_length: 13
cdr3_nt: TGCGCCAGCAGCTTAGGGGACACCGGGGAGCTGTTTTTT
cdr3_aa: CASSLGDTGELFF

j_call: TRBJ1-2
d_call: NA
v_call: TRBV6-5
clone_size: NA
cdr3_length: 15
cdr3_nt: TGTGCCAGCAGCCCCACCCGACAGATGAACTATGGCTACACCTTC
cdr3_aa: CASSPTRQMNYGYTF

j_call: TRBJ1-4
d_call: TRBD1
v_call: TRBV5-1
clone_size: NA
cdr3_length: 15
cdr3_nt: TGCGCCAGCAGCTTGGGGACAGGGGGCAATGAAAAACTGTTTTTT
cdr3_aa: CASSLGTGGNEKLFF

j_call: TRBJ2-1
d_call: TRBD1
v_call: TRBV7-9
clone_size: NA
cdr3_length: 15
cdr3_nt: TGTGCCAGCAGCTTAGGCCCGGGACAGTACAATGAGCAGTTCTTC
cdr3_aa: CASSLGPGQYNEQFF

j_call: TRBJ1-5
d_call: NA
v_call: TRBV10-1
clone_size: NA
cdr3_length: 13
cdr3_nt: TGCGCCAGCATTGTCAGTAGCAATCAGCCCCAGCATTTT
cdr3_aa: CASIVSSNQPQHF

j_call: TRBJ2-7
d_call: NA
v_call: TRBV19
clone_size: NA
cdr3_length: 14
cdr3_nt: TGTGCCAGTAGTATAGGTGGGGCCCTCTACGAGCAGTACTTC
cdr3_aa: CASSIGGALYEQYF

j_call: TRBJ1-5
d_call: NA
v_call: TRBV4-1
clone_size: NA
cdr3_length: 21
cdr3_nt: TGCGCCAGCAGCCGCACAAGTCAGGGGCTAAATTTTAGGGAGTCCAATCAGCCCCAGCATTTT
cdr3_aa: CASSRTSQGLNFRESNQPQHF

j_call: TRBJ1-2
d_call: NA
v_call: TRBV9
clone_size: NA
cdr3_length: 12
cdr3_nt: TGTGCCAGCAGGTTGGGAGGGGGAGGCTACACCTTC
cdr3_aa: CASRLGGGGYTF

j_call: TRBJ2-7
d_call: NA
v_call: TRBV19
clone_size: few
cdr3_length: 13
cdr3_nt: TGTGCCAGTAGTACCGGACTACGTGGGGAGCAGTACTTC
cdr3_aa: CASSTGLRGEQYF

j_call: TRBJ2-5
d_call: NA
v_call: TRBV5-4
clone_size: NA
cdr3_length: 14
cdr3_nt: TGTGCCAGCAGCTTGGCCCCCTTTGTGGAGACCCAGTACTTC
cdr3_aa: CASSLAPFVETQYF

j_call: TRBJ2-2
d_call: NA
v_call: TRBV2
clone_size: few
cdr3_length: 13
cdr3_nt: TGTGCCAGCAGGGGGCGAATGGCCGGGGAGCTGTTTTTT
cdr3_aa: CASRGRMAGELFF

j_call: TRBJ2-1
d_call: NA
v_call: TRBV3-1/TRBV3-2
clone_size: NA
cdr3_length: 17
cdr3_nt: TGTGCCAGCAGCCAGGGGGAGGGGGGGCCCTCCTACAATGAGCAGTTCTTC
cdr3_aa: CASSQGEGGPSYNEQFF

j_call: TRBJ1-2
d_call: TRBD1
v_call: TRBV9
clone_size: NA
cdr3_length: 13
cdr3_nt: TGTGCCAGCCGGAACAGGGACAGCTATGGCTACACCTTC
cdr3_aa: CASRNRDSYGYTF

j_call: TRBJ1-6
d_call: NA
v_call: TRBV12-3/TRBV12-4
clone_size: NA
cdr3_length: 12
cdr3_nt: TGTGCCAGCAGTTTTTCGGATTCACCCCTCCACTTT
cdr3_aa: CASSFSDSPLHF

j_call: TRBJ2-1
d_call: TRBD2
v_call: TRBV7-3
clone_size: NA
cdr3_length: 15
cdr3_nt: TGTGCCAGCAGCTTAGGGCCAGCGGGGCCCAGAGAGCAGTTCTTC
cdr3_aa: CASSLGPAGPREQFF

j_call: TRBJ1-4
d_call: NA
v_call: TRBV5-1
clone_size: NA
cdr3_length: 13
cdr3_nt: TGCGCCAGCAGCCCGGGACTGGGCGAAAAACTGTTTTTT
cdr3_aa: CASSPGLGEKLFF

j_call: TRBJ2-7
d_call: NA
v_call: TRBV2
clone_size: NA
cdr3_length: 14
cdr3_nt: TGTGCCAGCACCACCCCCAAGCCCCTCTACGAGCAGTACTTC
cdr3_aa: CASTTPKPLYEQYF

j_call: TRBJ2-7
d_call: NA
v_call: TRBV7-6
clone_size: once
cdr3_length: 14
cdr3_nt: TGTGCCAGCAGCCTTGAGGAGGGCCTCTACGAGCAGTACTTC
cdr3_aa: CASSLEEGLYEQYF

j_call: TRBJ2-7
d_call: NA
v_call: TRBV4-3
clone_size: NA
cdr3_length: 13
cdr3_nt: TGCGCCAGCAGCCAAGAAGAGGGCTACGAGCAGTACTTC
cdr3_aa: CASSQEEGYEQYF

j_call: TRBJ2-3
d_call: TRBD2
v_call: TRBV5-6
clone_size: NA
cdr3_length: 16
cdr3_nt: TGTGCCAGCAGCCAGGCGGGGGGACTAGCGTCGGATACGCAGTATTTT
cdr3_aa: CASSQAGGLASDTQYF

j_call: TRBJ1-5
d_call: NA
v_call: TRBV19
clone_size: NA
cdr3_length: 16
cdr3_nt: TGTGCCAGTAGTAATCATCCGGGGATCGGCAATCAGCCCCAGCATTTT
cdr3_aa: CASSNHPGIGNQPQHF

j_call: TRBJ1-1
d_call: NA
v_call: TRBV5-4
clone_size: NA
cdr3_length: 15
cdr3_nt: TGTGCCAGCAGCCCCCGGAGGTTGGGGAACACTGAAGCTTTCTTT
cdr3_aa: CASSPRRLGNTEAFF

j_call: TRBJ2-7
d_call: NA
v_call: TRBV6-2/TRBV6-3
clone_size: NA
cdr3_length: 12
cdr3_nt: TGTGCCAGCAGTTATGGGCTCTACGAGCAGTACTTC
cdr3_aa: CASSYGLYEQYF

j_call: TRBJ1-1
d_call: NA
v_call: TRBV25-1
clone_size: NA
cdr3_length: 15
cdr3_nt: TGTGCCAGCAGTGAATGGGGGGGGCTCGGCACTGAAGCTTTCTTT
cdr3_aa: CASSEWGGLGTEAFF

j_call: TRBJ2-7
d_call: NA
v_call: TRBV19
clone_size: NA
cdr3_length: 16
cdr3_nt: TGTGCCAGTAGTATACTTCGCGGCAGGGGAGCCTACGAGCAGTACTTC
cdr3_aa: CASSILRGRGAYEQYF

j_call: TRBJ1-2
d_call: NA
v_call: TRBV5-8
clone_size: NA
cdr3_length: 13
cdr3_nt: TGTGCCAGCAGCTTGACGGGTCACTATGGCTACACCTTC
cdr3_aa: CASSLTGHYGYTF

j_call: TRBJ1-6
d_call: NA
v_call: TRBV10-3
clone_size: NA
cdr3_length: 14
cdr3_nt: TGTGCCATCAGCCGGACTGACTATAATTCACCCCTCCACTTT
cdr3_aa: CAISRTDYNSPLHF

j_call: TRBJ1-5
d_call: NA
v_call: TRBV7-9
clone_size: NA
cdr3_length: 14
cdr3_nt: TGTGCCAGCAGCTCGGACATAATTGGTCAGCCCCAGCATTTT
cdr3_aa: CASSSDIIGQPQHF

j_call: TRBJ2-2
d_call: TRBD2
v_call: TRBV5-6
clone_size: NA
cdr3_length: 17
cdr3_nt: TGTGCCAGCAGCCGATTACTAGCGGGGGACAACACCGGGGAGCTGTTTTTT
cdr3_aa: CASSRLLAGDNTGELFF

j_call: TRBJ2-3
d_call: TRBD2
v_call: TRBV19
clone_size: NA
cdr3_length: 15
cdr3_nt: TGTGCCAGTAGTATGGGGACTATCGTTTTCGATACGCAGTATTTT
cdr3_aa: CASSMGTIVFDTQYF

j_call: TRBJ1-1
d_call: TRBD1
v_call: TRBV9
clone_size: NA
cdr3_length: 15
cdr3_nt: TGTGCCAGCAGTCAGTTCAGGGGGCTGGGAACTGAAGCTTTCTTT
cdr3_aa: CASSQFRGLGTEAFF

j_call: TRBJ2-7
d_call: NA
v_call: TRBV6-5
clone_size: once
cdr3_length: 15
cdr3_nt: TGTGCCAGCAGTTACTCGGCGGGGCGCTCCTACGAGCAGTACTTC
cdr3_aa: CASSYSAGRSYEQYF

j_call: TRBJ2-6
d_call: NA
v_call: TRBV19
clone_size: NA
cdr3_length: 16
cdr3_nt: TGTGCCAGTATAGGGTCAGGGGTTGCTGGGGCCAACGTCCTGACTTTC
cdr3_aa: CASIGSGVAGANVLTF